What follows is one T cell receptor beta chain and its context. The data stem from a study of OX40 agonist ivuxolimab in advanced cancers. Profiled with immunoSEQ multiplex PCR; TCRdb holds only in-frame clones, not every one. The top ten hold around 34% of the sample, which has tens of thousands of clones, roughly 88% seen once. Between the trimmed V and J ends, which lost 6 bases and 5 bases, there was a span of 14 bases. Germline CDR1 SQVTM, CDR2 ANQGSEA. The CDR3 loop spans 12 amino acids. V and J are TRBV29-1 and TRBJ2-7; maybe TRBD1 (6 bases). The clonotype comes from an adult with an advanced solid tumor such as melanoma, head and neck, liver or kidney cancer. The material sequenced was CD4+ or CD8+ T cells sorted from blood, taken in a trial of the OX40 agonist ivuxolimab. The CDR3 bases are TGCAGCGTCGAAACAGGGCTCAACGAGCAGTACTTC. Translating gives CSVETGLNEQYF.